The rows below give T cell receptor beta chains drawn from one sample of a study of blood T cells in healthy people across ages. TCRdb ran MiXCR on the 5' RACE reads and lists one entry per CDR3 protein. The sample carries 780,000 or so distinct CDR3 sequences, 25% recorded once. The data were also submitted as part of a second study, on T cells of mothers and their children.

Sequences were obtained from blood. All receptors come from a boy aged 5-17 years in good health. Both conserved end residues are part of each CDR3. A D gene is named only where the DNA matches it firmly. Not all rows give a size; the values are once, few, many and, for expanded clones, a class.

clone_size	d_call	v_call	j_call	cdr3_nt	cdr3_aa
NA	NA	TRBV27	TRBJ2-7	TGTGCCAGCAGTTTAAGAGGACTAGGGGGCTACGAGCAGTACTTC	CASSLRGLGGYEQYF
few	NA	TRBV5-1	TRBJ2-7	TGCGCCAGCAGCTTGGTTCCAGAGGCCTACGAGCAGTACTTC	CASSLVPEAYEQYF
few	TRBD2	TRBV5-1	TRBJ2-1	TGCGCCAGCAGCTTGGCCCGGGGGGAGGAGCAGTTCTTC	CASSLARGEEQFF
NA	NA	TRBV5-1	TRBJ2-5	TGCGCCAGCAGCTTGGGTAACCCGGGACAAATCGGGGAGACCCAGTACTTC	CASSLGNPGQIGETQYF
NA	TRBD1	TRBV7-2	TRBJ1-1	TGTGCCAGCAGCAACAGGGGGCGCGACACTGAAGCTTTCTTT	CASSNRGRDTEAFF
NA	NA	TRBV20-1	TRBJ2-7	TGCAGTGCTAGAGATAGTGGACAGACTCCCTACGAGCAGTACTTC	CSARDSGQTPYEQYF
NA	NA	TRBV12-3/TRBV12-4	TRBJ2-7	TGTGCCAGCAGGCGGGACTCCAACTCCTACGAGCAGTACTTC	CASRRDSNSYEQYF
NA	TRBD2	TRBV28	TRBJ2-1	TGTGCCAGCAGTTCTTCCCGGACTAGCGGGGGCTACTCCGCTGAGCAGTTCTTC	CASSSSRTSGGYSAEQFF
NA	NA	TRBV7-2	TRBJ1-2	TGTGCCAGCGATCGCAGCTTGGGGGTTAACTATGGCTACACCTTC	CASDRSLGVNYGYTF
NA	TRBD1	TRBV9	TRBJ2-5	TGTGCCAGCAGCGGACTGACAGGGGGCAGGGAGACCCAGTACTTC	CASSGLTGGRETQYF
few	TRBD1	TRBV19	TRBJ1-1	TGTGCCAGTAAACAGGGGGCCTCTCACGGGACTGAAGCTTTCTTT	CASKQGASHGTEAFF
NA	TRBD2	TRBV4-1	TRBJ2-1	TGCGCCAGCAGGACCGGACTAGCGAGAGGACAAAATGAGCAGTTCTTC	CASRTGLARGQNEQFF
few	TRBD1	TRBV7-2	TRBJ2-5	TGTGCCAGCAGCTCCGGACAGGGATGGAGGCAGACCCAGTACTTC	CASSSGQGWRQTQYF
NA	NA	TRBV12-3/TRBV12-4	TRBJ2-3	TGTGCCGGCAGAGCCAGGGCAGATACGCAGTATTTT	CAGRARADTQYF
few	NA	TRBV11-2	TRBJ1-1	TGTGCCAGCAGCTTAGTATCAGGGGTTAAGGGCACTGAAGCTTTCTTT	CASSLVSGVKGTEAFF
NA	NA	TRBV12-3/TRBV12-4	TRBJ1-2	TGTGCCAGCAGTTCGTCACAGGACTATGGCTACACCTTC	CASSSSQDYGYTF
few	NA	TRBV28	TRBJ2-5	TGTGTCAGCAGTGCCCCCGGCAGACTCAAGCAAACGGAGACCCAGTACTTC	CVSSAPGRLKQTETQYF
NA	NA	TRBV4-3	TRBJ1-2	TGCGCCAGCAGCCATCGACGGTTTCGCGGCTACACCTTC	CASSHRRFRGYTF
few	TRBD2	TRBV6-6	TRBJ2-1	TGTGCCAGCAGTTACTCTGGGACTAGCGAAAACTTC	CASSYSGTSENF
few	TRBD2	TRBV7-2	TRBJ2-3	TGTGCCAGCAGCTTAGCGGCTAGCGGGAGGGGCACAGATACGCAGTATTTT	CASSLAASGRGTDTQYF
NA	NA	TRBV20-1	TRBJ2-2	TGCAGTGCTAGAGGGAGGGGGGGGGAGCTGTTTTTT	CSARGRGGELFF
NA	NA	TRBV27	TRBJ2-2	TGTGCCAGCGGGTTCCCCACCGGGGAGCTGTTTTTT	CASGFPTGELFF
many	NA	TRBV9	TRBJ2-2	TGTGCCAGCAGCGTAGACGGGACCGAGAACGGGGAGCTGTTTTTT	CASSVDGTENGELFF
NA	TRBD2	TRBV25-1	TRBJ2-1	TGTGCCAGCAGTGAGTCCCTCGGCGGGAGTTCCTACAATGAGCAGTTCTTC	CASSESLGGSSYNEQFF
NA	TRBD2	TRBV20-1	TRBJ2-3	TGCAGTGCTCACTATAGCGGGGGGCGCGTGGGGATGAGCACAGATACGCAGTATTTT	CSAHYSGGRVGMSTDTQYF
few	TRBD1	TRBV6-5	TRBJ1-4	TGTGCCAGCAGTACGCAAGCAGGGGGCGGTGAAAAACTGTTTTTT	CASSTQAGGGEKLFF
NA	TRBD1	TRBV28	TRBJ2-7	TGTGCCAGCAGTTTGGAGGACAGGTCCTTGTACGAGCAGTACTTC	CASSLEDRSLYEQYF
NA	TRBD1	TRBV6-2/TRBV6-3	TRBJ1-1	TGTGCCAGCAGCGTGGGACAGGGAAGCCCAAACACTGAAGCTTTCTTT	CASSVGQGSPNTEAFF
NA	NA	TRBV6-6	TRBJ2-5	TGTGCCAGCAGAGAGTACCAAGAGACCCAGTACTTC	CASREYQETQYF
NA	NA	TRBV29-1	TRBJ1-3	TGCAGCGTTGAAGGCGCCCCGGGACCCTCTGGAAACACCATATATTTT	CSVEGAPGPSGNTIYF
few	TRBD1	TRBV7-3	TRBJ1-1	TGTGCCAGCAGCTTAATGGGGACAGAGAACACTGAAGCTTTCTTT	CASSLMGTENTEAFF
NA	TRBD2	TRBV9	TRBJ2-1	TGTGCCAGCAGCCTAAGCGGGGGGTCCTACAATGGGCAGTTCTTC	CASSLSGGSYNGQFF
NA	TRBD1	TRBV6-1	TRBJ2-5	TGTGCCATCCAGGGGGTTGGGGGCCTCCAAGAGACCCAGTACTTC	CAIQGVGGLQETQYF
NA	NA	TRBV27	TRBJ1-2	TGTGCCAGCAGTTTACAACCTAGCGGACACCACTATGGCTACACCTTC	CASSLQPSGHHYGYTF
few	TRBD2	TRBV9	TRBJ2-5	TGTGCCAGCAGCGTAGGACTAGCGGTAGAAGAGACCCAGTACTTC	CASSVGLAVEETQYF
NA	NA	TRBV7-8	TRBJ1-4	TGTGCCAGCAGGTCGGGAGGCGGAAAACTGTTTTTT	CASRSGGGKLFF
NA	NA	TRBV18	TRBJ1-4	TGTGCCAGCTCACCCGTTGGGGCGAATGAAAAACTGTTTTTT	CASSPVGANEKLFF
NA	NA	TRBV7-2	TRBJ2-5	TGTGCCAGCAGCGTGTCTAGCGCGAGGCAAGAGACCCAGCACTTC	CASSVSSARQETQHF
few	TRBD1	TRBV29-1	TRBJ2-7	TGCAGCGTTGCCCAAGGGGGCCTCTACGAGCAGTACTTC	CSVAQGGLYEQYF
NA	NA	TRBV20-1	TRBJ1-2	TGCAGTGCTAGAAGCCTCCGGGACAACTTCGGCTATGGCTACACCTTC	CSARSLRDNFGYGYTF
few	NA	TRBV3-1	TRBJ2-7	TGTGCCAGCAGCGCGGGTTACAGCTCCTACGAGCAGTACTTC	CASSAGYSSYEQYF
few	NA	TRBV3-1	TRBJ2-7	TGTGCCAGCAGCCAAGTCGGGACCTACGAGCAGTACTTC	CASSQVGTYEQYF
many	TRBD1	TRBV25-1	TRBJ1-4	TGTGCCAGCAGTGATCGAGGGACAGGGGGTTGGGAAAAACTGTTTTTT	CASSDRGTGGWEKLFF
NA	NA	TRBV7-2	TRBJ2-6	TGTGCTGGCACGGCGGGGGCCAACGTCCTGACTTTC	CAGTAGANVLTF
many	NA	TRBV9	TRBJ2-7	TGTGCCAGCAGCGGACAGGGACTCAACGAGCAGTACTTC	CASSGQGLNEQYF
NA	NA	TRBV7-6	TRBJ2-7	TGTGCCAGCAGCTTAGCCGTTAACTACGAGCAGTACTTC	CASSLAVNYEQYF
few	NA	TRBV28	TRBJ2-6	TGTGCCAGCACCCTGGGGATCGAGGGCTCTGGGGCCAACGTCCTGACTTTC	CASTLGIEGSGANVLTF
NA	TRBD1	TRBV9	TRBJ2-3	TGTGCCAGCAGCCAAACGACAGGGCATAGCACAGATACGCAGTATTTT	CASSQTTGHSTDTQYF
few	NA	TRBV12-3/TRBV12-4	TRBJ1-1	TGTGCCAGCAGCCCTTACGGGAGGAGTACTGAAGCTTTCTTT	CASSPYGRSTEAFF
few	TRBD2	TRBV28	TRBJ2-1	TGTGCCAGCCACCCGACCACGGGACTAGCGGACTTTGGGGATGAGCAGTTCTTC	CASHPTTGLADFGDEQFF
NA	NA	TRBV4-3	TRBJ2-3	TGCGCCAGCAGCCAAGATATCCCGGGTTACACAGATACGCAGTATTTT	CASSQDIPGYTDTQYF
few	TRBD2	TRBV6-2/TRBV6-3	TRBJ2-1	TGTGCCAGCAGTTGGGAACGGGGGGGCCGCAATGAGCAGTTCTTC	CASSWERGGRNEQFF
NA	NA	TRBV12-3/TRBV12-4	TRBJ2-2	TGTGCCAGCAGGCCAGACACCGGGGAGCTGTTTTTT	CASRPDTGELFF
few	TRBD1	TRBV3-1	TRBJ1-2	TGTGCCAGCAGCCAAGACTCCGGGACAGGGGGCGGCTACACCTTC	CASSQDSGTGGGYTF
few	NA	TRBV2	TRBJ2-7	TGTGCCAGCAGTGGACAGACAGACTCCTACGAGCAGTACTTC	CASSGQTDSYEQYF